This is a list of T cell receptor beta chains from one sample in a study of post-analysis software for immune sequencing data. A single record per CDR3 protein comes from TCRdb applying MiXCR to the PCR reads. The sample lists hundreds of thousands of distinct CDR3 sequences, 30% seen once, with roughly 0.54% in the top ten. The material sequenced was blood. The receptors were gathered from a girl aged 5-17 years with multiple sclerosis. Each CDR3 is given with its conserved first and last residue. A D gene is named only where the DNA matches it firmly. Size tells how often a clone was seen (once, few, many) or the class of an expanded clone, and some rows leave it out.

j_gene	abundance	d_gene	v_gene	CDR3nt	CDR3aa
TRBJ1-1	-	-	TRBV7-2	TGTGCCAGCAGCTTAGTCCGCCAGGACTATAACACTGAAGCTTTCTTT	CASSLVRQDYNTEAFF
TRBJ2-5	few	-	TRBV4-1	TGCGCCAGCAGCCAAGTGCCCGGCACCCAAGAGACCCAGTACTTC	CASSQVPGTQETQYF
TRBJ1-6	few	-	TRBV7-7	TGTGCTAGCAGCTTTGGGGCCACCAGGGAAGATTCACCCCTCCACTTT	CASSFGATREDSPLHF
TRBJ1-1	-	-	TRBV5-5	TGTGCCAGCAGCACGGGTCCCGTCGGGGGCACTGAAGCTTTCTTT	CASSTGPVGGTEAFF
TRBJ2-1	many	-	TRBV12-5	TGTGCTAGTGGTGACGGACGCGCTCAGCACAATGAGCAGTTCTTC	CASGDGRAQHNEQFF
TRBJ1-2	-	-	TRBV29-1	TGCAGCGCGACGACAGATTCAGGGAAGCATGGCTACACCTTC	CSATTDSGKHGYTF
TRBJ2-3	-	-	TRBV2	TGTGCCAGCACCTTGGGGCTCATTTTCGGGAGTGAAGATACGCAGTATTTT	CASTLGLIFGSEDTQYF
TRBJ1-5	-	-	TRBV7-2	TGTGCCAGCAGCGGACGTGACGGTTTTGCGAGCAATCAGCCCCAGCATTTT	CASSGRDGFASNQPQHF
TRBJ2-7	-	-	TRBV3-1	TGTGCCAGCAGCCAAGGGGACCGCTACTACGAGCAGTACTTC	CASSQGDRYYEQYF
TRBJ1-1	-	-	TRBV5-1	TGCGCCAGCAGCTTGGCTTGGCAGACCGGGGCTTTCTTT	CASSLAWQTGAFF
TRBJ2-5	-	TRBD2	TRBV10-3	TGTGCCATCAGTGAAACACTTCTCGGAGGGCTAGCGGGGGTCGGAGAGACCCAGTACTTC	CAISETLLGGLAGVGETQYF
TRBJ1-6	many	-	TRBV3-1	TGTGCCAGCAGCCAAGACCAGGGATACGCTCAAAATTCACCCCTCCACTTT	CASSQDQGYAQNSPLHF
TRBJ2-1	-	-	TRBV6-1	TGTGCCAGCAGTGAGGGACGAATCTCCAGGGATGAGCAGTTCTTC	CASSEGRISRDEQFF
TRBJ2-3	-	TRBD2	TRBV20-1	TGCAGTGCCACTAGCGGGGAGATCAGCACAGATACGCAGTATTTT	CSATSGEISTDTQYF
TRBJ1-1	-	-	TRBV4-1	TGCGCCAGCAGCTCGGACGGATTAAACACTGAAGCTTTCTTT	CASSSDGLNTEAFF
TRBJ1-5	-	-	TRBV4-3	TGCGCCAGCAGCCCGGGCCCGTTACGAAATCAGCCCCAGCATTTT	CASSPGPLRNQPQHF
TRBJ1-2	few	-	TRBV6-4	TGTGCCAGCAGTGACTCGCCAGAACCTCACCGGGGCTACACCTTC	CASSDSPEPHRGYTF
TRBJ2-4	-	-	TRBV5-6	TGTGCCAGCAGCTCGCCCCGGACTTTAAACATTCAGTACTTC	CASSSPRTLNIQYF
TRBJ1-1	-	-	TRBV3-1	TGTGCCAGCAGCCAAGAGGGGGGATTCACTGAAGCTTTCTTT	CASSQEGGFTEAFF
TRBJ1-1	-	-	TRBV20-1	TGCAGTGCTAGAGATCCCAGCTCTACGAACACTGAAGCTTTCTTT	CSARDPSSTNTEAFF
TRBJ1-2	-	-	TRBV20-1	TGCAGTGCTAGACCGGGCCTGCATGGCTACACCTTC	CSARPGLHGYTF
TRBJ1-1	-	-	TRBV7-2	TGTGCCAGCAGCTTGGGGCCATCTCCTCCAGCTTTCTTT	CASSLGPSPPAFF
TRBJ2-1	-	-	TRBV29-1	TGCAGCGTTGAAGCCTTCGGAGTGGGCAACAACAATGAGCAGTTCTTC	CSVEAFGVGNNNEQFF
TRBJ1-5	-	-	TRBV7-2	TGTGCCAGCAGCTCCAGTTCCCAGCCCCAGCATTTT	CASSSSSQPQHF
TRBJ2-7	many	-	TRBV7-8	TGTGCCAGCAGCCCTCGGGGTGGAACCCTCTCCTACGAGCAGTACTTC	CASSPRGGTLSYEQYF
TRBJ1-5	few	-	TRBV27	TGTGCCAGCAGATATGGCAGCGGTAGGAGCAATCAGCCCCAGCATTTT	CASRYGSGRSNQPQHF
TRBJ2-1	-	-	TRBV5-1	TGCGCCAGCAGCCGCGACACCAACAATGAGCAGTTCTTC	CASSRDTNNEQFF
TRBJ1-1	-	TRBD1	TRBV5-1	TGCGCCAGCAGCTCCCAATTCGGGACAGGGGCTGAAGCTTTCTTT	CASSSQFGTGAEAFF
TRBJ2-1	few	-	TRBV2	TGTGCCAGCACCTCGGGGGCTGGAGGGTTCTTC	CASTSGAGGFF
TRBJ2-1	-	TRBD2	TRBV2	TGTGCCAGCAGTGAATTTAGCGGGGGGACTGAGCAGTTCTTC	CASSEFSGGTEQFF
TRBJ2-5	-	-	TRBV20-1	TGCAGTGCTAGAGATCCGAGAGGGGGCCAAGAGACCCAGTACTTC	CSARDPRGGQETQYF
TRBJ2-3	few	TRBD2	TRBV10-3	TGTGCCATCAGCGGGACTAGCGGATCCACCTTGCCCACAGATACGCAGTATTTT	CAISGTSGSTLPTDTQYF
TRBJ1-5	few	TRBD1	TRBV10-3	TGTGCCATCAGTGATGACAGGGAGGTGAGTCAGCCCCAGCATTTT	CAISDDREVSQPQHF
TRBJ2-1	few	-	TRBV11-2	TGTGCCAGCAGCCAAAACCGCGGGGCAGTATACAATGAGCAGTTCTTC	CASSQNRGAVYNEQFF
TRBJ2-1	-	-	TRBV5-1	TGCGCCAGCAGCCGGGCGGGTGAGCAGTTCTTC	CASSRAGEQFF
TRBJ2-3	-	-	TRBV6-1	TGTGCCAGCAGTGAAGTTTTCGGCCGCACAGATACGCAGTATTTT	CASSEVFGRTDTQYF
TRBJ2-3	few	-	TRBV4-3	TGCGCCAGCAGCCAAGGGGGCATAAACAAAGATACGCAGTATTTT	CASSQGGINKDTQYF
TRBJ2-3	few	-	TRBV6-5	TGTGCCAGCAGTCTTAACAGGGTCCCCCACACAGATACGCAGTATTTT	CASSLNRVPHTDTQYF
TRBJ2-3	-	-	TRBV6-1	TGTGCCAGCAGTGATCCCCCTAGCACAGATACGCAGTATTTT	CASSDPPSTDTQYF
TRBJ2-5	-	TRBD2	TRBV5-1	TGCGCCAGCAGCTCGCGACTAGCGGGGGGGCCCAAGACCCAGTACTTC	CASSSRLAGGPKTQYF
TRBJ2-7	once	-	TRBV29-1	TGCAGCGTCATCGGGACGGTCGCCCACGAGCAGTACTTC	CSVIGTVAHEQYF
TRBJ2-1	few	TRBD1	TRBV4-3	TGCGCCAGCAGCGAAGACAGGGGTAATTGGAATGAGCAGTTCTTC	CASSEDRGNWNEQFF
TRBJ2-6	many	-	TRBV6-1	TGTGCCAGCAGTAAATCCCCCAGGGGACCGTCTGGGGCCAACGTCCTGACTTTC	CASSKSPRGPSGANVLTF
TRBJ1-6	-	-	TRBV19	TGTGCCAGTAGTTCGTCCGGGACTAATTCACCCCTCCACTTT	CASSSSGTNSPLHF
TRBJ1-2	many	-	TRBV10-3	TGTGCCATCAGTGAGTCTCCGGTAGCTAACTATGGCTACACCTTC	CAISESPVANYGYTF
TRBJ2-7	-	-	TRBV29-1	TGCAGCGTTGGGGGCGGGAAATCCTACGAGCAGTACTTC	CSVGGGKSYEQYF
TRBJ2-1	-	TRBD2	TRBV6-2/TRBV6-3	TGTGCCGGCAGTGCCGCTAGCGGGAGGGCCCGCAATGAGCAGTTCTTC	CAGSAASGRARNEQFF
TRBJ2-3	many	-	TRBV20-1	TGCAGTGCTAGAGGGGCCCGCGGCACAGATACGCAGTATTTT	CSARGARGTDTQYF
TRBJ2-5	-	TRBD2	TRBV28	TGTGCCAGCAATAACGGGGGGGACCAAGAGACCCAGTACTTC	CASNNGGDQETQYF
TRBJ2-6	few	TRBD1	TRBV20-1	TGCAGTGCTAGAGCCGTGACAGGGTCGAGCTCTGGGGCCAACGTCCTGACTTTC	CSARAVTGSSSGANVLTF
TRBJ2-3	few	-	TRBV27	TGTGCCAGCAGTTTCCCGGGGCTGCGCACAGATACGCAGTATTTT	CASSFPGLRTDTQYF
TRBJ2-3	few	TRBD1	TRBV5-5	TGTGCCAGCAGCTTGGGGGACAGGGTAGGCACAGATACGCAGTATTTT	CASSLGDRVGTDTQYF
TRBJ2-1	-	-	TRBV20-1	TGCAGTGGCCTTAGGGCAGGTCTGGGAAAATTCTACAATGAGCAGTTCTTC	CSGLRAGLGKFYNEQFF
TRBJ2-3	few	-	TRBV5-1	TGCGCCAGCAGCACCACCGGGACTAGCACAGATACGCAGTATTTT	CASSTTGTSTDTQYF
TRBJ2-1	-	TRBD2	TRBV5-5	TGTGCCAGCAGCTTTGGGACTCTAGCGGGAGTCGATGAGCAGTTCTTC	CASSFGTLAGVDEQFF
TRBJ2-7	few	-	TRBV3-1	TGTGCCAGCAGCCCCGGACCCAAACTCTACGAGCAGTACTTC	CASSPGPKLYEQYF
TRBJ2-5	-	TRBD1	TRBV5-1	TGCGCCGCGACTGACAGGGCGGAAGGAGAGACCCAGTACTTC	CAATDRAEGETQYF
TRBJ2-1	-	TRBD2	TRBV7-2	TGTGCCAGCAGCTTATCCGGGAGGGGGGACAATGAGCAGTTCTTC	CASSLSGRGDNEQFF
TRBJ2-5	many	-	TRBV6-4	TGTGCCACTACCCCAGAGGGTTACAGTCAAGAGACCCAGTACTTC	CATTPEGYSQETQYF